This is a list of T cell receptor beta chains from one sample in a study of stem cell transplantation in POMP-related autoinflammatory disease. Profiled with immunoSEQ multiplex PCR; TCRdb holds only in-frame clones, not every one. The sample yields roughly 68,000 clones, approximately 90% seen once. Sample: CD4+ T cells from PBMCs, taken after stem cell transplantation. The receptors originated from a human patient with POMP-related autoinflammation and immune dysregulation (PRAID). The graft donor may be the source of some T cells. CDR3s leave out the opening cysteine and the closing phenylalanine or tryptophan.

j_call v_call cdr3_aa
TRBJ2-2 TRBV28 ASSVGGGNTGELF
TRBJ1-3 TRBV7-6 ASSSRYQGASGNTIY
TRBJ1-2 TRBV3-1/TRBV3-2 ASSQDSRGRNYGYT
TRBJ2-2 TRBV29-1 SVDGRGLVFGELF
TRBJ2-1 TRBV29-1 SVVGDNEQF
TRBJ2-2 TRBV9 ASSISGTNTGELF
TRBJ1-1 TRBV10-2 ASSESRRNTEAF
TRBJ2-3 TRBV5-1 ASSPGLVGTDTQY
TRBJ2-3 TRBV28 ASSRRDRGRTDTQY
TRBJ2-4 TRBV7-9 ASSPTRQGLRAKNIQY
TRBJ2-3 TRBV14 ASSQDPGHNTDTQY
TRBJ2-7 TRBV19 ASSIDPYRVSAEQY
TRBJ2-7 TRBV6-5 ASSPGSGYEQY
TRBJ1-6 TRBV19 ASSIAGRAFSPLH
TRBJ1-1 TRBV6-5 ASKSRVNTEAF
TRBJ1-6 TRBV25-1 ASSEYGTGASPLH